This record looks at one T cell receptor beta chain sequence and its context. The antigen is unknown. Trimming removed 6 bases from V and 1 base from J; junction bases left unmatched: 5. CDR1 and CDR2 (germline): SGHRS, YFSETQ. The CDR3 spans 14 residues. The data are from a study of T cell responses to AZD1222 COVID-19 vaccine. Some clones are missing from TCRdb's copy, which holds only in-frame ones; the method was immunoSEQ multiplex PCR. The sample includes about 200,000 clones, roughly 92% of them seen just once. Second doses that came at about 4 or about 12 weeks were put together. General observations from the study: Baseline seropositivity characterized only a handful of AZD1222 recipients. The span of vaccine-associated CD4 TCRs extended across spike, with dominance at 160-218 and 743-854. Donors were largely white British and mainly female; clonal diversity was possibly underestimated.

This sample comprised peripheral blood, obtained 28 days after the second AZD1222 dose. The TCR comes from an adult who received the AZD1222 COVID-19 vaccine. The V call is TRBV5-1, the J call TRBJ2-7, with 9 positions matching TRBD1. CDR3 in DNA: TGCGCCAGCAATGGACAGGGGTTATCCTACGAGCAGTACTTC. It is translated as CASNGQGLSYEQYF. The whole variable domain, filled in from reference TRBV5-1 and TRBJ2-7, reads KAGVTQTPRYLIKTRGQQVTLSCSPISGHRSVSWYQQTPGQGLQFLFEYFSETQRNKGNFPGRFSGRQFSNSRSEMNVSTLELGDSALYLCASNGQGLSYEQYFGPGTRLTVT.